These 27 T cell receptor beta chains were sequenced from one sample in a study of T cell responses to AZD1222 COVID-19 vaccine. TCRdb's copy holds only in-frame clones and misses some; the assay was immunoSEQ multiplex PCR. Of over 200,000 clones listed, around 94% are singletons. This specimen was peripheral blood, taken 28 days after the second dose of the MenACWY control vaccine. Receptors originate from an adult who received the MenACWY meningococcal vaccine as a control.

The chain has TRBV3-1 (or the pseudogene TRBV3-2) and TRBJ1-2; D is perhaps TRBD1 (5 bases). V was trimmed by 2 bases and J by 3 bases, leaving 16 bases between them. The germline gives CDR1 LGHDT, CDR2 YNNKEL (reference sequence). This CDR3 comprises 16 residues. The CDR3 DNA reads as TGTGCCAGCAGCCAACCGAATTCGGGGGGATACTATGGCTACACCTTC. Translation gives CASSQPNSGGYYGYTF.

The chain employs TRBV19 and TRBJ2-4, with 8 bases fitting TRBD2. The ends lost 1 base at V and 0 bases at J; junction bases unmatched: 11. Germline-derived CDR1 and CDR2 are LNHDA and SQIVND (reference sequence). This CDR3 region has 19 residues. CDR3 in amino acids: CASSIGFGAGGLAKNIQYF. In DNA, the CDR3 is TGTGCCAGTAGTATAGGCTTCGGTGCGGGGGGCTTAGCCAAAAACATTCAGTACTTC.

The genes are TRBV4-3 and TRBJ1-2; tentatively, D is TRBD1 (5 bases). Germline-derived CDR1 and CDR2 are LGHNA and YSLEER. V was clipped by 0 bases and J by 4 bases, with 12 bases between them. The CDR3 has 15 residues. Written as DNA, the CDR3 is TGCGCCAGCAGCCAAGATCAATTTAGGGGCTATGGCTACACCTTC. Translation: CASSQDQFRGYGYTF.

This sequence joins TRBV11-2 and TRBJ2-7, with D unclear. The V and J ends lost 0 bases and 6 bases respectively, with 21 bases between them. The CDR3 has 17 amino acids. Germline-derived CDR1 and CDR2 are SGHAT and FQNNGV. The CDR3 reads CASSLDSSRRWMFEQYF. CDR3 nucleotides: TGTGCCAGCAGCTTAGATTCGTCGCGACGGTGGATGTTCGAGCAGTACTTC.

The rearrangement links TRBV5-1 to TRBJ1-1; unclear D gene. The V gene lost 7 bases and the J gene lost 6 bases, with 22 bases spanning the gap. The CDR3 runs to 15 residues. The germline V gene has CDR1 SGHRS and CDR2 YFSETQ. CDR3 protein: CASALRTHVGAEAFF. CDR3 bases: TGCGCCAGCGCCTTGAGAACACACGTAGGAGCTGAAGCTTTCTTT.

The CDR3 nucleotides read TGTGCCAGCAGTCCAGGGGGCTACACTGAAGCTTTCTTT. It is translated as CASSPGGYTEAFF. The V gene is TRBV28, the J gene TRBJ1-1; 8 bases are a match to TRBD1. Germline lookup yields CDR1 MDHEN and CDR2 SYDVKM. The V gene end was trimmed by 5 bases and the J gene end by 3 bases; junction bases not matched to a gene: 2. CDR3 length: 13 residues.

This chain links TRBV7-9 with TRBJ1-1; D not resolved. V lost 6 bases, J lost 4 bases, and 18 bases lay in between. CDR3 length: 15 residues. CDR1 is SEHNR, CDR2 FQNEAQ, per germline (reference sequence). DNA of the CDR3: TGTGCCAGCAGGGCCCCGGGCGTTGGTGTCACTGAAGCTTTCTTT. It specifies CASRAPGVGVTEAFF.

The DNA for the CDR3 is TGCAGCGTTGTTCCCGGTCTGAACACTGAAGCTTTCTTT. This translates into CSVVPGLNTEAFF. This chain uses TRBV29-1 with TRBJ1-1; D remains unclear. The V end lost 4 bases, the J end lost 0 bases, and 9 bases lay between the germline ends. In germline, CDR1 is SQVTM, CDR2 ANQGSEA. This CDR3 region has 13 residues.

CDR3 nucleotides: TGTGCCTGGAGAGGGGACGGAGCTAACTATGGCTACACCTTC. This codes for CAWRGDGANYGYTF. V usage is TRBV30 and J usage is TRBJ1-2, with TRBD1 as a possible D gene (5 bases). Trimming took off 3 bases at V and 0 bases at J, with 11 bases between the two ends. The CDR3 is 14 amino acids. The germline gives CDR1 GTSNPN, CDR2 SVGIG (reference sequence).

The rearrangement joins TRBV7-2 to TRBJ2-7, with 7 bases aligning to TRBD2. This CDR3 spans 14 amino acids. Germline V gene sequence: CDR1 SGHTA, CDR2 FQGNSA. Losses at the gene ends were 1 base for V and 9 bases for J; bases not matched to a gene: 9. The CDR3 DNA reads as TGTGCCAGCAGCTTAGGTCTAGCGGAGCCTCGGCAGTACTTC. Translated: CASSLGLAEPRQYF.

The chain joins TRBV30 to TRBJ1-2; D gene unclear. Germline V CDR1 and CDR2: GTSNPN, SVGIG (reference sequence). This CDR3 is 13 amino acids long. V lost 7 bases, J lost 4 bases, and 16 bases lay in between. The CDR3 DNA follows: TGTGCCTCGACCCGGGCCGCGAGCTATGGCTACACCTTC. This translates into CASTRAASYGYTF. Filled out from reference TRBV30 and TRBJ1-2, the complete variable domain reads SQTIHQWPATLVQPVGSPLSLECTVEGTSNPNLYWYRQAAGRGLQLLFYSVGIGQISSEVPQNLSASRPQDRQFILSSKKLLLSDSGFYLCASTRAASYGYTFGSGTRLTVV.

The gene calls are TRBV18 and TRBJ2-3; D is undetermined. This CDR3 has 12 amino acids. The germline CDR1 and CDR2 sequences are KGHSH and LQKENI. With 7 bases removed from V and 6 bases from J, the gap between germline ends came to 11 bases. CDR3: CASLQYSDTQYF. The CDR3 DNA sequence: TGTGCCAGCTTACAATATTCTGATACGCAGTATTTT.

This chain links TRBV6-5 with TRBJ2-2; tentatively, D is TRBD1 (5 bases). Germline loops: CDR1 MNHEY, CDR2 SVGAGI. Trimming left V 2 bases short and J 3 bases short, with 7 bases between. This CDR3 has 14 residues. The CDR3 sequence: CASSYIGDTGELFF. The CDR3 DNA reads TGTGCCAGCAGTTACATAGGGGACACCGGGGAGCTGTTTTTT.

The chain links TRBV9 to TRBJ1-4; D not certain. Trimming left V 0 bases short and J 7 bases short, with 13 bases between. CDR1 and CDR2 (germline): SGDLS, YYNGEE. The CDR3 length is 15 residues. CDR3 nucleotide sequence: TGTGCCAGCAGCGTAGGAGGGATTGTTGGTGAAAAACTGTTTTTT. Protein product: CASSVGGIVGEKLFF.

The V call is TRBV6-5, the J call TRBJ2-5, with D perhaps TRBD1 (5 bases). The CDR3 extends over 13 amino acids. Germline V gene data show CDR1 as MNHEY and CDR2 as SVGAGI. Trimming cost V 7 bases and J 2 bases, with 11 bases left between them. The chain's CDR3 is CASKLGRQETQYF. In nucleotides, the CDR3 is TGTGCCAGCAAACTGGGGCGTCAAGAGACCCAGTACTTC.

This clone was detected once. In nucleotides, the CDR3 is TGTGCCAGCAGCTCACAGGGGGCTAATGAAAAACTGTTTTTT. Translated: CASSSQGANEKLFF. The rearrangement joins TRBV7-9 to TRBJ1-4; 8 bases line up with TRBD1. Germline V gives CDR1 SEHNR, CDR2 FQNEAQ (reference sequence). V gave up 4 bases and J gave up 3 bases; unmatched junction bases: 1. The length of the CDR3 is 14 residues. Supplemented by reference TRBV7-9 and TRBJ1-4, the full variable domain reads DTGVSQNPRHKITKRGQNVTFRCDPISEHNRLYWYRQTLGQGPEFLTYFQNEAQLEKSRLLSDRFSAERPKGSFSTLEIQRTEQGDSAMYLCASSSQGANEKLFFGSGTQLSVL.

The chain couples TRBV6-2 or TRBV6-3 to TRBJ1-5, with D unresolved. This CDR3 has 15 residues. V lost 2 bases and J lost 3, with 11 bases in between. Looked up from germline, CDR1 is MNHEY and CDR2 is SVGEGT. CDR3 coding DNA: TGTGCCAGCAGTTACCCCGGCGGGAACAATCAGCCCCAGCATTTT. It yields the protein CASSYPGGNNQPQHF.

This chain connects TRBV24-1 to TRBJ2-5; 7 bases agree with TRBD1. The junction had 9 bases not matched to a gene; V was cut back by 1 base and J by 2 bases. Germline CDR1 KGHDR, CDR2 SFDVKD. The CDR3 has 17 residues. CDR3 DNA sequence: TGTGCCACCAGTGATTTACCCGTTCGACAGGGACAAGAGACCCAGTACTTC. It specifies CATSDLPVRQGQETQYF.

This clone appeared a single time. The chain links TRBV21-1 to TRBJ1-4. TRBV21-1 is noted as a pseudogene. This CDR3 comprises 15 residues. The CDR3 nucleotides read TGTGCCAGCAGCAGGCGGGACGTTGATAATGAAAAACTGTTTTTT. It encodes CASSRRDVDNEKLFF.

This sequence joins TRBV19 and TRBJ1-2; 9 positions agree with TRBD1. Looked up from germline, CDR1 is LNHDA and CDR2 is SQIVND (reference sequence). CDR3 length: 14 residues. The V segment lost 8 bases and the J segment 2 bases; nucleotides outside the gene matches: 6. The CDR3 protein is CASEHRGRNYGYTF. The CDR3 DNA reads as TGTGCCAGTGAGCACAGGGGGCGCAACTATGGCTACACCTTC.

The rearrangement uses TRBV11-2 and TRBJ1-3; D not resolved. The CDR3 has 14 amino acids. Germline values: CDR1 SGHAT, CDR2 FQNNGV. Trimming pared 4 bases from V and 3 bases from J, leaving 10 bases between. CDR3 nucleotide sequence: TGTGCCAGCAGCTACGGCGACCTTGGAAACACCATATATTTT. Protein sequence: CASSYGDLGNTIYF.

CDR3: CASSPGVQGDEKLFF. The DNA of the CDR3 is TGTGCCAGCAGCCCAGGTGTTCAGGGGGATGAAAAACTGTTTTTT. J is TRBJ1-4 and V is TRBV9; 7 bases are shared with TRBD1. The V segment lost 4 bases and the J segment 6 bases; nucleotides outside the gene matches: 9. The CDR3 loop spans 15 amino acids. From germline, CDR1 is SGDLS and CDR2 YYNGEE. The whole variable domain, remainder taken from reference TRBV9 and TRBJ1-4, is DSGVTQTPKHLITATGQRVTLRCSPRSGDLSVYWYQQSLDQGLQFLIQYYNGEERAKGNILERFSAQQFPDLHSELNLSSLELGDSALYFCASSPGVQGDEKLFFGSGTQLSVL.

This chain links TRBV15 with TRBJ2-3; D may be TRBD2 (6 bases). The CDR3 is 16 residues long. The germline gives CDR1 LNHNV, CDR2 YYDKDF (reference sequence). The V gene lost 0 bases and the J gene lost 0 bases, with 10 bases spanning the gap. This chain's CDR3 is CATSRDGGESTDTQYF. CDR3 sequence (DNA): TGTGCCACCAGCAGAGATGGCGGGGAGAGCACAGATACGCAGTATTTT.

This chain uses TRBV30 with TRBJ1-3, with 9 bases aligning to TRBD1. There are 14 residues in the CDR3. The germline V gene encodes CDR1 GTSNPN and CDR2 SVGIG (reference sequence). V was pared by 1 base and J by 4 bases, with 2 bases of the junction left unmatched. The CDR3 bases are TGTGCCTGGAGTGATGGGACAGGGGGAAACACCATATATTTT. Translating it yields CAWSDGTGGNTIYF. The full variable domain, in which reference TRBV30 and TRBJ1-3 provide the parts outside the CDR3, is SQTIHQWPATLVQPVGSPLSLECTVEGTSNPNLYWYRQAAGRGLQLLFYSVGIGQISSEVPQNLSASRPQDRQFILSSKKLLLSDSGFYLCAWSDGTGGNTIYFGEGSWLTVV.

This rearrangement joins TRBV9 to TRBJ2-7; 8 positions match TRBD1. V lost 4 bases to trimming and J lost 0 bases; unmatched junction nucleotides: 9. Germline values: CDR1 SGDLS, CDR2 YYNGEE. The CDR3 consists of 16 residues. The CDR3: CASSPGGYRGSYEQYF. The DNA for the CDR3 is TGTGCCAGCAGCCCAGGGGGCTACAGGGGCTCCTACGAGCAGTACTTC.

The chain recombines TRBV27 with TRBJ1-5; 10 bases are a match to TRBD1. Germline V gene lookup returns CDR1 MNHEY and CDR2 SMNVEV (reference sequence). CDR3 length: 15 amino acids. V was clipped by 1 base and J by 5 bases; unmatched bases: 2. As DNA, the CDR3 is TGTGCCAGCAGTTTATTCGGACAGGGGGATCAGCCCCAGCATTTT. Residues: CASSLFGQGDQPQHF.

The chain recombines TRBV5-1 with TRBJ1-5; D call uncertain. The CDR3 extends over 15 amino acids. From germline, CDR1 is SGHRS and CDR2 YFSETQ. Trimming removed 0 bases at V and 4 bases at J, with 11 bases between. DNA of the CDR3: TGCGCCAGCAGCTTGGGGCAGGCTGCAAATCAGCCCCAGCATTTT. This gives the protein CASSLGQAANQPQHF.